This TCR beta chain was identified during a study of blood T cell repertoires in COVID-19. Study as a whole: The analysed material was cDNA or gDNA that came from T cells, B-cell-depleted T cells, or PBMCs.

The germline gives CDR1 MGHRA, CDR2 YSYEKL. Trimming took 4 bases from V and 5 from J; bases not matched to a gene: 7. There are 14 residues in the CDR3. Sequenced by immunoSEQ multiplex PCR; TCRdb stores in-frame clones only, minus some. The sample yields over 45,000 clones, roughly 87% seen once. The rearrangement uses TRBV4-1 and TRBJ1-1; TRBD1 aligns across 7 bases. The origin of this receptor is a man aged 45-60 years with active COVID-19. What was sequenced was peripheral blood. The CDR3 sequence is CASSPRQGWTEAFF. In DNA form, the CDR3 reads TGCGCCAGCAGCCCTAGACAGGGATGGACTGAAGCTTTCTTT.